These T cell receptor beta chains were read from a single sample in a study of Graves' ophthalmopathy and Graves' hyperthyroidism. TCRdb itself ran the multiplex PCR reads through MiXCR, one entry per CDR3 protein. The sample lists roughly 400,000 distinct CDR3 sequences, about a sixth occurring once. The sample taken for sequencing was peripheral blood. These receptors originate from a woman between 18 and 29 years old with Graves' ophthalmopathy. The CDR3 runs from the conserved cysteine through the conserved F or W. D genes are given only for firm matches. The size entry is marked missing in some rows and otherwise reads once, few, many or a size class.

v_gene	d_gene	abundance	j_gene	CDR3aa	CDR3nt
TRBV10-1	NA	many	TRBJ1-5	CASSGGSRGNQPQHF	TGCGCCAGCAGTGGAGGGAGTCGCGGCAATCAGCCCCAGCATTTT
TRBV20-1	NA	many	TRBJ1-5	CSARPGNQPQHF	TGCAGTGCTAGACCAGGGAATCAGCCCCAGCATTTT
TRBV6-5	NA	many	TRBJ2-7	CASSYLGFSYEQYF	TGTGCCAGCAGTTATTTAGGGTTCTCCTACGAGCAGTACTTC
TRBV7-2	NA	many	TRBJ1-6	CASSSLSIISPLHF	TGTGCCAGCAGCTCCCTCAGCATAATTTCACCCCTCCACTTT
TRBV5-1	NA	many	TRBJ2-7	CASSLGYGTYREGMYEQYF	TGCGCCAGCAGCTTGGGATATGGGACCTACAGGGAGGGGATGTACGAGCAGTACTTC
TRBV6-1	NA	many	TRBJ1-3	CASSGTASSGNTIYF	TGTGCCAGCAGTGGGACAGCGAGCTCTGGAAACACCATATATTTT
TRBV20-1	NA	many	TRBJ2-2	CSAPRTPNTGELFF	TGCAGTGCTCCGCGGACACCGAACACCGGGGAGCTGTTTTTT
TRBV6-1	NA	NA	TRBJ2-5	CASAGILGETQYF	TGTGCCAGTGCGGGTATACTTGGGGAGACCCAGTACTTC
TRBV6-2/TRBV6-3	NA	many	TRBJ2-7	CAVSSSREQYF	TGTGCCGTTAGCAGCTCCCGGGAGCAGTACTTC
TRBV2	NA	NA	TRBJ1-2	CASSAARIRLNYGYTF	TGTGCCAGCAGTGCCGCCCGGATTCGCCTGAACTATGGCTACACCTTC
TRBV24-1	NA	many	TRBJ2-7	CATSLGGYEQYF	TGTGCCACCAGTCTAGGGGGCTACGAGCAGTACTTC
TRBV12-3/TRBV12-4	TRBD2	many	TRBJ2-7	CASTMGGVRHF	TGTGCCAGCACCATGGGAGGGGTTAGGCACTTC
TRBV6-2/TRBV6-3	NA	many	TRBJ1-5	CASSYRGQYNQPQHF	TGTGCCAGCAGTTACCGCGGACAGTACAATCAGCCCCAGCATTTT
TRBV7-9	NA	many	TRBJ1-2	CASSLVGGAMVGTF	TGTGCCAGCAGCTTAGTCGGTGGGGCTATGGTTGGCACCTTC
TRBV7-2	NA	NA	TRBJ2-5	CASRASADGRTQYF	TGTGCCAGTAGAGCCTCTGCGGATGGTCGGACCCAGTACTTC
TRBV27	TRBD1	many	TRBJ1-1	CASSLYRGQGTEAFF	TGTGCCAGCAGTCTCTACAGGGGGCAGGGCACTGAAGCTTTCTTT
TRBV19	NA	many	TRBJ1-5	CASSGRYRVDQPQHF	TGTGCCAGTAGTGGGAGGTACAGGGTTGATCAGCCCCAGCATTTT
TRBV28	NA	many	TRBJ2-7	CASSSSAVSSYEQYF	TGTGCCAGCAGTTCCTCAGCGGTCTCCTCCTACGAGCAGTACTTC
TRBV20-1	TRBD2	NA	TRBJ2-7	CSAKREMQYEQYF	TGCAGTGCTAAGCGGGAGATGCAGTACGAGCAGTACTTC
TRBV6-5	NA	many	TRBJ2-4	CASSSPQGGDIQYF	TGTGCCAGCAGTTCACCCCAGGGGGGGGACATTCAGTACTTC
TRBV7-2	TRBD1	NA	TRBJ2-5	CASSPRTGGKETQYF	TGTGCCAGCAGCCCAAGGACAGGGGGCAAGGAGACCCAGTACTTC
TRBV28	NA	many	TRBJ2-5	CASSLRAFQETQYF	TGTGCCAGCAGTCTAAGAGCATTCCAAGAGACCCAGTACTTC
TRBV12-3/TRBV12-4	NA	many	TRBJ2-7	CASSLLGAIYEQYF	TGTGCCAGCAGTTTACTGGGGGCCATCTACGAGCAGTACTTC
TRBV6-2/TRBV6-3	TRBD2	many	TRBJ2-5	CASSYSKVLAGLETQYF	TGTGCCAGCAGTTACTCGAAGGTTCTAGCGGGCCTGGAGACCCAGTACTTC
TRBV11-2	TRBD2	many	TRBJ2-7	CASSPRRAGGAHPYEQYF	TGTGCCAGCAGCCCTCGCAGGGCGGGGGGCGCCCACCCCTACGAGCAGTACTTC
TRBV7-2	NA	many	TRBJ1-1	CASTPGQTVVAFF	TGTGCCAGCACCCCCGGACAGACTGTTGTAGCTTTCTTT
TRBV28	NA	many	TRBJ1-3	CASRQHGTGNTIYF	TGTGCCAGCAGACAACATGGAACAGGAAACACCATATATTTT
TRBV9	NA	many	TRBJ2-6	CASRDNHSGANVLTF	TGTGCCAGCAGGGACAACCACTCTGGGGCCAACGTCCTGACTTTC